The 18 T cell receptor beta chains listed next were all sequenced from one sample in a study of CD8+ T cells in alopecia areata. Treatment denoted: oral pan-JAK inhibitor, 5-10 mg twice daily. cDNA reverse transcribed from extracted RNA served as the sequencing template. Produced via immunoSEQ multiplex PCR; TCRdb's table is partial and in-frame only. Among roughly 180,000 clones listed, about three fifths were seen once. The starting material was CD4+ T cells sorted from blood, obtained at week 4, from a patient treated with tofacitinib. Source of these receptors: a human donor with alopecia areata.

V gene TRBV4-3 combines with J gene TRBJ2-5, with D unresolved. Trimming pared 1 base from V and 2 bases from J, leaving 5 bases between. The CDR3 loop spans 13 amino acids. From germline, CDR1 is LGHNA and CDR2 YSLEER. The CDR3 coding sequence is TGCGCCAGCAGCCAAGCTCCGCAAGAGACCCAGTACTTC. Translated: CASSQAPQETQYF.

The rearrangement uses TRBV20-1 and TRBJ1-1; D is uncertain. Germline CDR1 and CDR2: DFQATT and SNEGSKA (reference sequence). With 5 bases removed from V and 6 bases from J, the gap between germline ends came to 10 bases. The CDR3 is 11 residues long. CDR3 DNA: TGCAGTGCTGCGCCCCTGGCTGAAGCTTTCTTT. Translating gives CSAAPLAEAFF.

The rearrangement joins TRBV19 to TRBJ1-4; TRBD1 might be the D (5 bases). The CDR3 contains 14 residues. Germline V lookup: CDR1 LNHDA, CDR2 SQIVND (reference sequence). The V end lost 6 bases, the J end lost 8 bases, and 16 bases lay between the germline ends. CDR3 DNA sequence: TGTGCCAGTAGAAGCAGGGAGGAGAAGGAAAAACTGTTTTTT. It translates to CASRSREEKEKLFF.

This clone was picked up a small number of times. This rearrangement joins TRBV7-3 to TRBJ1-6, with TRBD1 matching 9 bases. The CDR3 sequence is 14 residues long. After removal of 7 bases from V and 11 bases from J, the junction contained 9 bases not matched to a gene. Looked up from germline, CDR1 is SGHTA and CDR2 is FQGTGA. This CDR3 reads CASTNPGQGTPLHF. CDR3 DNA sequence: TGTGCCAGCACCAATCCCGGACAGGGGACACCCCTCCACTTT.

The V gene is TRBV2, the J gene TRBJ2-7; 7 bases match TRBD1. The CDR3 extends over 16 amino acids. V gave up 6 bases and J gave up 3 bases; unmatched junction bases: 14. Germline CDR1 and CDR2: SNHLY and FYNNEI. In DNA, the CDR3 is TGTGCCAGCAGATCTAGACCGGGACAGCCGTACTACGAGCAGTACTTC. This sequence encodes CASRSRPGQPYYEQYF.

For the CDR3, the DNA is TGTGCCAGCAGCCGCAAGACTAGCGGGGGGCAAAGCACAGATACGCAGTATTTT. Its protein product is CASSRKTSGGQSTDTQYF. The chain couples TRBV5-4 to TRBJ2-3, with 13 bases fitting TRBD2. Germline CDR1 is SGHNT and CDR2 is YYREEE (reference sequence). This CDR3 region has 18 residues. V shed 4 bases, J shed 0 bases, and the junction held 8 bases outside the gene matches.

The chain carries TRBV5-1 and TRBJ1-4; no clear D gene. The germline V gene has CDR1 SGHRS and CDR2 YFSETQ. The CDR3 is made up of 14 amino acids. The V and J ends lost 7 bases and 3 bases respectively, with 13 bases between them. This CDR3 is CASGLGQSNEKLFF. The CDR3 nucleotides are TGCGCCAGCGGCCTCGGTCAGTCTAATGAAAAACTGTTTTTT.

The chain joins TRBV30 to TRBJ1-2, with 8 bases identical to TRBD1. The germline V gene encodes CDR1 GTSNPN and CDR2 SVGIG (reference sequence). The V gene end was trimmed by 0 bases and the J gene end by 4 bases; junction bases not matched to a gene: 4. This CDR3 spans 14 amino acids. CDR3 sequence: CAWSVRGTGYGYTF. CDR3 bases: TGTGCCTGGAGTGTACGGGGGACAGGCTATGGCTACACCTTC.

This chain links TRBV29-1 with TRBJ2-5, with D possibly matching TRBD2 (6 bases). V gave up 3 bases and J gave up 5 bases, with 13 bases separating them. The germline gives CDR1 SQVTM, CDR2 ANQGSEA. This CDR3 contains 13 residues. DNA for the CDR3: TGCAGCGTTGAGTCGGGGGTCGGCGAGACCCAGTACTTC. Amino acid sequence: CSVESGVGETQYF.

The chain links TRBV4-1 to TRBJ2-5, with a possible D match to TRBD2 (5 bases). The germline gives CDR1 MGHRA, CDR2 YSYEKL. The CDR3 length is 17 residues. V lost 1 base, J lost 4 bases, and 19 bases lay in between. CDR3 DNA: TGCGCCAGCAGCCAAGGATCGTCGGGAAGCCCAGGAGAGACCCAGTACTTC. Residues: CASSQGSSGSPGETQYF.

The chain is built from TRBV25-1 and TRBJ1-2; D is ambiguous. The V end was cut by 3 bases, the J end by 5 bases, with 13 bases between. The germline V gene encodes CDR1 MGHDK and CDR2 SYGVNS. The CDR3 length is 14 residues. In DNA, the CDR3 is TGTGCCAGCAGTGATCTCCGACGGAGTTATGGCTACACCTTC. It specifies CASSDLRRSYGYTF.

The genes are TRBV7-8 and TRBJ2-5, with D possibly TRBD2 on 6 matching bases. Germline V CDR1 and CDR2: SGHVS, FQNEAQ. CDR3 length equals 14 residues. V was cut by 0 bases and J by 5 bases, with 10 bases left in between. CDR3 in DNA: TGTGCCAGCAGCTTAGCACTAGCTCGCGAGACCCAGTACTTC. The encoded protein is CASSLALARETQYF.

Comments on this clone: Other nucleotide sequences from this sample produce the same CDR3. The chain carries TRBV7-2 and TRBJ1-1, with unresolved D. The CDR3 runs 14 residues. CDR1 and CDR2 (germline): SGHTA, FQGNSA. V lost 2 bases to trimming and J lost 2 bases, with 9 bases between them. As DNA, the CDR3 is TGTGCCAGCAGCTTACTTCCGGGTAACACTGAAGCTTTCTTT. It translates to CASSLLPGNTEAFF.

The rearrangement links TRBV29-1 to TRBJ1-1, with D possibly matching TRBD1 (5 bases). CDR3 length: 14 amino acids. Trimming shortened V by 2 bases and J by 3 bases, and 13 bases separated the two germline ends. CDR1 is SQVTM, CDR2 ANQGSEA, per germline. In DNA form, the CDR3 reads TGCAGCGTTGAAAGGAGGCAGGGTCACACTGAAGCTTTCTTT. Translating gives CSVERRQGHTEAFF. The full variable domain, rest sourced from reference TRBV29-1 and TRBJ1-1, is SAVISQKPSRDICQRGTSLTIQCQVDSQVTMMFWYRQQPGQSLTLIATANQGSEATYESGFVIDKFPISRPNLTFSTLTVSNMSPEDSSIYLCSVERRQGHTEAFFGQGTRLTVV.

The rearrangement links TRBV6-5 to TRBJ2-7; D might be TRBD1 (6 bases). Germline CDR1 MNHEY, CDR2 SVGAGI. This CDR3 comprises 15 residues. V lost 2 bases and J lost 3, with 14 bases in between. In nucleotides, the CDR3 is TGTGCCAGCAGTTACCAGAGGACAGAAGTCTACGAGCAGTACTTC. Its translation: CASSYQRTEVYEQYF.

This clone was seen just once. This chain links TRBV30 with TRBJ2-2; tentatively, D is TRBD1 or TRBD2 (5 bases each). The germline gives CDR1 GTSNPN, CDR2 SVGIG (reference sequence). V dropped 1 base and J dropped 4 bases, with 10 bases sitting between them. There are 14 residues in the CDR3. The CDR3 nucleotides are TGTGCCTGGAGTGAAGGGGAGACCACCGGGGAGCTGTTTTTT. Its protein is CAWSEGETTGELFF.

This clone was seen a few times. The chain joins TRBV5-6 to TRBJ2-1; 7 nucleotides line up with TRBD2. The CDR3 is 16 amino acids. The V and J ends lost 4 bases and 1 base, in that order; junction bases with no gene match: 8. CDR1 is SGHDT, CDR2 YYEEEE, per germline. DNA of the CDR3: TGTGCCAGCAGCACAGGACTAGGTCGATCCTACAATGAGCAGTTCTTC. It is translated as CASSTGLGRSYNEQFF.

V usage is TRBV29-1 and J usage is TRBJ1-2, with TRBD1 identical over 8 bases. The V gene's germline CDR1 is SQVTM and CDR2 ANQGSEA. The junction had 6 bases not matched to a gene; V was cut back by 3 bases and J by 0 bases. The CDR3 is 15 amino acids. CDR3 in amino acids: CSVEGGQAANYGYTF. CDR3 nucleotide sequence: TGCAGCGTTGAGGGGGGACAGGCAGCTAACTATGGCTACACCTTC.